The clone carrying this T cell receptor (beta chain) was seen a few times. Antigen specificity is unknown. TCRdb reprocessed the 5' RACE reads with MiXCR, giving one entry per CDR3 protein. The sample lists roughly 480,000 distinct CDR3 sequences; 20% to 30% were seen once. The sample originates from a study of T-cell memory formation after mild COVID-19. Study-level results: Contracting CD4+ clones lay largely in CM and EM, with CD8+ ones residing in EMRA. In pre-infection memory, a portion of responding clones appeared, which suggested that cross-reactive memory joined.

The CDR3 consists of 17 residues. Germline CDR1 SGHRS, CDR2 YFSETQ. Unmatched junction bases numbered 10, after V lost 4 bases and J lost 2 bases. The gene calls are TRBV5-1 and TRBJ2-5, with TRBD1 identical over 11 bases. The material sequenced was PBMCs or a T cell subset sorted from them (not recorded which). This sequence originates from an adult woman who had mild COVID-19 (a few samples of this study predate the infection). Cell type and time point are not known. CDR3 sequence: CASSPPRTGGLQETQYF. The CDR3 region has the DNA TGCGCCAGCAGCCCCCCCAGGACAGGGGGCCTTCAAGAGACCCAGTACTTC.